This T cell receptor (beta chain) was sequenced during a study of blood T cell repertoires in COVID-19. Study-level background: The United States, Italy and Spain supplied acute and convalescent COVID-19 samples. The cDNA or gDNA used as material had been derived from T cells, B-cell-depleted T cells, or PBMCs.

There are a few counts of this clone. The CDR3 covers 18 residues. Germline loops: CDR1 SEHNR, CDR2 FQNEAQ (reference sequence). Losses at the gene ends were 5 bases for V and 6 bases for J; bases not matched to a gene: 15. Per the original data handling: Nucleated cell number was recorded as an estimate derived from reference gene primer amplification. Assay used: immunoSEQ multiplex PCR; TCRdb lists only in-frame clones, some missing. That table furnishes V, J and clone size, whereas the DNA furnished D and trimming. Here the sample spans some 50,000 clones, around 83% being singletons. This chain uses TRBV7-9 with TRBJ2-1; 11 positions agree with TRBD2. Material: peripheral blood. The receptor was isolated from a human donor in a cohort sampled during active COVID-19. The CDR3 region has the DNA TGTGCCAGCAGCCCAAGTTTAAGTAGCGGGAGGGCCGGCAATGAGCAGTTCTTC. It codes for CASSPSLSSGRAGNEQFF. Combining the CDR3 with reference TRBV7-9 and TRBJ2-1 gives the whole variable domain DTGVSQNPRHKITKRGQNVTFRCDPISEHNRLYWYRQTLGQGPEFLTYFQNEAQLEKSRLLSDRFSAERPKGSFSTLEIQRTEQGDSAMYLCASSPSLSSGRAGNEQFFGPGTRLTVL.